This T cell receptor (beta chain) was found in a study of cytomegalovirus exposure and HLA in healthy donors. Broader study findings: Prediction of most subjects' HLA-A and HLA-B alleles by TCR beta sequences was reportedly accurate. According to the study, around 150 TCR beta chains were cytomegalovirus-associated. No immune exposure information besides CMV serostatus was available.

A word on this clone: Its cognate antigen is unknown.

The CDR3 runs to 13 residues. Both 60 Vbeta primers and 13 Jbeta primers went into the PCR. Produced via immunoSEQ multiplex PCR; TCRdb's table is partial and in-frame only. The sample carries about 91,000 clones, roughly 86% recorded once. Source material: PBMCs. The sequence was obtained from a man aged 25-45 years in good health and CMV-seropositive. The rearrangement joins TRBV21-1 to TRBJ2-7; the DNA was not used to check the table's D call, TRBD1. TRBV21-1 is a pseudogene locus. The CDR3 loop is CASIFGTGVLQYF. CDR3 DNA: TGTGCCAGCATCTTCGGGACAGGAGTCTTGCAGTACTTC.